This T cell receptor beta chain is from a study of blood T cell repertoires in COVID-19 (dated by TCRdb to 2020 to 2022). A note on the overall study: The collaborator samples originated in the United States, Italy and Spain and spanned the acute and convalescent phases of COVID-19. The prospective study material was composed of cDNA or gDNA derived from T cells, B-cell-depleted T cells, or PBMCs. Subjects who had been exposed to COVID-19, were actively infected with it, or had recovered from it provided the deeply sampled blood TCRbeta repertoires that made up the dataset. A freely available public database, intended as a resource for researchers studying the immune response to SARS-CoV-2, is where the repertoires were released. The samples were drawn from two sources: the first 160 participants of the ongoing ImmuneRACE study, and over 950 subjects contributed by 6 global collaborators. Nearly every sample came with metadata listing a de-identified subject ID, COVID-19 status, age in years and sex. Where available, HLA class I and class II types were taken from metadata supplied by the sample provider and were not determined by assay-based typing. General study outcomes and caveats: How much clinical and demographic metadata was included differed by source and by participant, and the metadata was provided uncurated.

Reading from cysteine to phenylalanine, the CDR3 counts 15 amino acids. The sequence is cut down to CDR3 DNA, 45 bases in frame from base 1. V loses 3 bases, J loses 0 bases, and the germline ends lie 12 bases apart. The germline V gene specifies SGDLS as CDR1 and YYNGEE as CDR2. A single count supports this clone. There is no known antigen for this receptor. No much larger clone is present one base from it, and per-base qualities are unavailable. The collaborating institutions used their own protocols to collect whole blood in K2EDTA tubes. For TCRbeta analysis, collaborator samples were shipped as frozen whole blood, as isolated PBMCs, or as DNA extracted from either sample type. TCRbeta CDR3 regions were amplified from genomic DNA by means of the immunoSEQ Assay, a bias-controlled multiplex PCR. Under the source paper's analysis protocol: The number of nucleated cells in each sample was estimated by amplification of reference gene primers within the assay. To quantify the absolute abundance of each unique TCRbeta CDR3 rearrangement, sequence reads were collapsed and filtered. For each sample, productive Simpson clonality was calculated by taking the square root of Simpson's diversity index across productive rearrangements. Not all clones reach the TCRdb copy of this immuneACCESS table, which keeps in-frame sequences only. Checked studies attribute under half of the gap to unresolved V genes and leave the rest unexplained. That table furnishes V, J and clone size, whereas the DNA furnished D and trimming. This sample gives about 400,000 clones in total; approximately 90% of them show up just once. Approximately 4.3% of the sample goes to the ten largest clones.

The sequence derives from a woman aged 25 to 39 with acute or convalescent COVID-19. The chain links TRBV9 with TRBJ1-2; TRBD1 is perhaps the D gene, given 6 matching bases. The sequencing input was peripheral blood. CDR3 region: CASSAQGSTNYGYTF. The nucleotide sequence reads as follows: TGTGCCAGCAGCGCCCAGGGGAGTACTAACTATGGCTACACCTTC.